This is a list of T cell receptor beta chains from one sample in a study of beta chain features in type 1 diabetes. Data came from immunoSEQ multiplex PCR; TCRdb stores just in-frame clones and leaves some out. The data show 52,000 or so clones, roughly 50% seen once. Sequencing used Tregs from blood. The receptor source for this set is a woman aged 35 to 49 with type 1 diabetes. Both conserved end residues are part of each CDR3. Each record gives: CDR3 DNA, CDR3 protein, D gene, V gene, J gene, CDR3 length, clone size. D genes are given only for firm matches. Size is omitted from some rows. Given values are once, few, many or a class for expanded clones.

cdr3_nt: TGTGCCAGCAGCTTACGCAATGAGCAGTTCTTC
cdr3_aa: CASSLRNEQFF
d_call: NA
v_call: TRBV11-2
j_call: TRBJ2-1
cdr3_length: 11
clone_size: NA

cdr3_nt: TGCAGCGTTGATATGTGGCAGGGGGCCGTAGATACGCAGTATTTT
cdr3_aa: CSVDMWQGAVDTQYF
d_call: TRBD1
v_call: TRBV29-1
j_call: TRBJ2-3
cdr3_length: 15
clone_size: NA

cdr3_nt: TGTGCCAGCAGCTTTGGGGACGGGAGCTACAATGAGCAGTTCTTC
cdr3_aa: CASSFGDGSYNEQFF
d_call: NA
v_call: TRBV11-1
j_call: TRBJ2-1
cdr3_length: 15
clone_size: few

cdr3_nt: TGTGCCAGCAGCCTATGGGACAGCCGAGGGGATGAGCAGTTCTTC
cdr3_aa: CASSLWDSRGDEQFF
d_call: TRBD1
v_call: TRBV7-2
j_call: TRBJ2-1
cdr3_length: 15
clone_size: few

cdr3_nt: TGTGCCAGCAGCCGTGGACTAGCGGGAGGTAGCGGTACGCAGTATTTT
cdr3_aa: CASSRGLAGGSGTQYF
d_call: TRBD2
v_call: TRBV14
j_call: TRBJ2-3
cdr3_length: 16
clone_size: few

cdr3_nt: TGTGCCAGCAGCTGGACAGGGAGCCGAAATCCGGGGGAGCAGTACTTC
cdr3_aa: CASSWTGSRNPGEQYF
d_call: TRBD1
v_call: TRBV7-9
j_call: TRBJ2-7
cdr3_length: 16
clone_size: NA

cdr3_nt: TGTGCCACCGGACAGGGGAAAGAGACCCAGTACTTC
cdr3_aa: CATGQGKETQYF
d_call: TRBD1
v_call: TRBV19
j_call: TRBJ2-5
cdr3_length: 12
clone_size: few

cdr3_nt: TGTGCCAGCAGCGCCCCGGGACTAGGAGGAGATACGCAGTATTTT
cdr3_aa: CASSAPGLGGDTQYF
d_call: TRBD2
v_call: TRBV28
j_call: TRBJ2-3
cdr3_length: 15
clone_size: few

cdr3_nt: TGTGCCAGCAGCTATGCACTTGACAATGAGCAGTTCTTC
cdr3_aa: CASSYALDNEQFF
d_call: NA
v_call: TRBV5-6
j_call: TRBJ2-1
cdr3_length: 13
clone_size: few

cdr3_nt: TGTGCCAGCAGCTCACTCGCAGGGGGATCCTATAATTCACCCCTCCACTTT
cdr3_aa: CASSSLAGGSYNSPLHF
d_call: TRBD1
v_call: TRBV7-9
j_call: TRBJ1-6
cdr3_length: 17
clone_size: NA

cdr3_nt: TGTGCCAGCTCAACCATTGCCGACCCGGGACTAGCGGGCACCGGGGAGCTGTTTTTT
cdr3_aa: CASSTIADPGLAGTGELFF
d_call: TRBD2
v_call: TRBV18
j_call: TRBJ2-2
cdr3_length: 19
clone_size: NA

cdr3_nt: TGTGCCAGCAGTCTCGGGGTGGTGAACACTGAAGCTTTCTTT
cdr3_aa: CASSLGVVNTEAFF
d_call: NA
v_call: TRBV28
j_call: TRBJ1-1
cdr3_length: 14
clone_size: NA

cdr3_nt: TGTGCCAGCAGCCCACAGGGTGGACCTTCAGATACGCAGTATTTT
cdr3_aa: CASSPQGGPSDTQYF
d_call: NA
v_call: TRBV7-2
j_call: TRBJ2-3
cdr3_length: 15
clone_size: NA

cdr3_nt: TGCGCCAGCAGCAGGGACTACACCGGGGAGCTGTTTTTT
cdr3_aa: CASSRDYTGELFF
d_call: NA
v_call: TRBV5-1
j_call: TRBJ2-2
cdr3_length: 13
clone_size: NA

cdr3_nt: TGTGCCAGCAGCTTGCTAGCGGGGATGGGAAATGAGCAGTTCTTC
cdr3_aa: CASSLLAGMGNEQFF
d_call: TRBD2
v_call: TRBV5-6
j_call: TRBJ2-1
cdr3_length: 15
clone_size: NA

cdr3_nt: TGTGCCAGCACACGGGGGAAAGAGACCCAGTACTTC
cdr3_aa: CASTRGKETQYF
d_call: NA
v_call: TRBV2
j_call: TRBJ2-5
cdr3_length: 12
clone_size: NA

cdr3_nt: TGTGCCATCAGTGTTGGAGGGAACACTGAAGCTTTCTTT
cdr3_aa: CAISVGGNTEAFF
d_call: NA
v_call: TRBV10-3
j_call: TRBJ1-1
cdr3_length: 13
clone_size: few

cdr3_nt: TGTGCCAGCATTGGCACAGGGGCGTACTATGGCTACACCTTC
cdr3_aa: CASIGTGAYYGYTF
d_call: TRBD1
v_call: TRBV6-1
j_call: TRBJ1-2
cdr3_length: 14
clone_size: NA

cdr3_nt: TGTGCCTGGAGCCCCGCGAGGGGGCACTACGAGCAGTACTTC
cdr3_aa: CAWSPARGHYEQYF
d_call: TRBD1
v_call: TRBV30
j_call: TRBJ2-7
cdr3_length: 14
clone_size: NA

cdr3_nt: TGTGCCAGCAGTTACTCGGGCGGGAGGGCCCAGTACTTC
cdr3_aa: CASSYSGGRAQYF
d_call: TRBD2
v_call: TRBV6-5
j_call: TRBJ2-7
cdr3_length: 13
clone_size: NA

cdr3_nt: TGTGCCAGCAGTTCCGGGACAGGGGCTTCCGGGGAGCTGTTTTTT
cdr3_aa: CASSSGTGASGELFF
d_call: TRBD1
v_call: TRBV27
j_call: TRBJ2-2
cdr3_length: 15
clone_size: NA

cdr3_nt: TGTGCCTGGAGTGTACGGGTACCCACCTATGGCTACACCTTC
cdr3_aa: CAWSVRVPTYGYTF
d_call: NA
v_call: TRBV30
j_call: TRBJ1-2
cdr3_length: 14
clone_size: NA

cdr3_nt: TGTGCCATCAAACCAGATTACAATGAGCAGTTCTTC
cdr3_aa: CAIKPDYNEQFF
d_call: NA
v_call: TRBV10-3
j_call: TRBJ2-1
cdr3_length: 12
clone_size: NA

cdr3_nt: TGTGCCAGCAAGGGACAGGGCTACGAGCAGTACTTC
cdr3_aa: CASKGQGYEQYF
d_call: TRBD1
v_call: TRBV6-1
j_call: TRBJ2-7
cdr3_length: 12
clone_size: few